Listed here are 32 T cell receptor beta chains from one sample, sequenced in a study of shared clonotypes between healthy human individuals. The assay was immunoSEQ multiplex PCR, and TCRdb's table has in-frame clones only and misses some. The sample includes about 1.1 million clones, approximately 80% seen only once; the top ten take 0.89%. Sequenced input: memory CD4+ T cells from PBMCs. Sample subset: CD45RA-negative fraction. The receptors shown here come from a young man in good health. Some clones in this sample may be carry-over from other donors' samples.

The chain is built from TRBV19 and TRBJ1-2, with D possibly being TRBD1 (6 bases). V was shortened by 5 bases and J by 2 bases, with 9 bases between the two germline ends. The CDR3 contains 13 residues. CDR1 is LNHDA, CDR2 SQIVND, per germline (reference sequence). The CDR3 is CASSVQGNYGYTF. CDR3 DNA: TGTGCCAGTAGTGTCCAGGGGAACTATGGCTACACCTTC. The whole variable domain, remainder taken from reference TRBV19 and TRBJ1-2, is DGGITQSPKYLFRKEGQNVTLSCEQNLNHDAMYWYRQDPGQGLRLIYYSQIVNDFQKGDIAEGYSVSREKKESFPLTVTSAQKNPTAFYLCASSVQGNYGYTFGSGTRLTVV.

This clone occurred a few times. V gene TRBV11-2 combines with J gene TRBJ1-3; possibly TRBD1 for D (6 bases). Germline V gene sequence: CDR1 SGHAT, CDR2 FQNNGV. Trimming removed 2 bases at V and 0 bases at J, with 8 bases between. This CDR3 comprises 15 residues. CDR3 protein: CASSLSDSSGNTIYF. The CDR3 bases are TGTGCCAGCAGCTTATCGGACAGCTCTGGAAACACCATATATTTT.

The V gene is TRBV14, the J gene TRBJ2-3, with unresolved D. This CDR3 has 14 amino acids. The germline V and J ends were trimmed by 4 bases and 3 bases, with 11 bases remaining between them. Germline V CDR1 and CDR2: SGHDN, FVKESK. This CDR3 is CASSRFPITDTQYF. For the CDR3, the DNA is TGTGCCAGCAGCCGATTCCCCATAACAGATACGCAGTATTTT.

About this clone: Other DNA sequences of this sample code for an identical CDR3. The CDR3 loop reads CASSQDRRETQYF. CDR3 sequence (DNA): TGTGCCAGCAGCCAAGATCGCCGGGAGACCCAGTACTTC. This chain uses TRBV4-2 with TRBJ2-5; D is undetermined. This CDR3 contains 13 residues. V was cut by 0 bases and J by 5 bases, with 7 bases left in between. Germline V CDR1 and CDR2: LGHNA, YNFKEQ.

The genes are TRBV7-2 and TRBJ2-3; possibly TRBD2 for D (5 bases). From germline, CDR1 is SGHTA and CDR2 FQGNSA. With 5 bases removed from V and 5 bases from J, the gap between germline ends came to 11 bases. CDR3 length: 13 residues. CDR3 nucleotides: TGTGCCAGCAGCCGGACTTATGGAGATACGCAGTATTTT. Translation: CASSRTYGDTQYF.

The chain has TRBV29-1 and TRBJ2-5; D gene ambiguous. The CDR3 is made up of 13 amino acids. Germline CDR1 and CDR2: SQVTM and ANQGSEA. V lost 6 bases, J lost 1 base, and 12 bases lay in between. The CDR3 region is CSVLLQSQETQYF. CDR3 DNA sequence: TGCAGCGTGCTTCTACAGAGCCAAGAGACCCAGTACTTC.

V and J are TRBV5-1 and TRBJ2-1, with 7 nucleotides matching TRBD2. The CDR3 contains 15 residues. Germline trimming cut 6 bases from V and 9 bases from J; bases unmatched to any gene: 15. Germline V CDR1 and CDR2: SGHRS, YFSETQ. For the CDR3, the DNA is TGCGCCAGCACCGTCGCCCTTGCGGGAGCAGGTGAGCAGTTCTTC. Protein sequence: CASTVALAGAGEQFF.

The chain combines TRBV28 with TRBJ1-4; 7 positions match TRBD1. The V gene's germline CDR1 is MDHEN and CDR2 SYDVKM. The trim removed 4 bases at V and 0 bases at J, leaving 5 bases unmatched. The CDR3 totals 16 residues. CDR3 coding DNA: TGTGCCAGCAGTTCAAACACAGGGGCAACTAATGAAAAACTGTTTTTT. Its protein is CASSSNTGATNEKLFF.

The chain employs TRBV6-1 and TRBJ2-3; D not resolved. Between the trimmed V and J ends, which lost 8 bases and 3 bases, there was a span of 12 bases. Germline V gene sequence: CDR1 MNHNS, CDR2 SASEGT. The CDR3 loop spans 13 amino acids. The CDR3 region is CASVPLGTDTQYF. For the CDR3, the DNA is TGTGCCAGCGTCCCCCTAGGTACAGATACGCAGTATTTT.

The rearrangement links TRBV6-5 to TRBJ1-1; 12 bases line up with TRBD1. This CDR3 is 14 amino acids long. CDR1 is MNHEY, CDR2 SVGAGI, per germline. V lost 5 bases, J lost 10 bases, and 8 bases stayed unmatched. CDR3 residues: CASSEIGTGGIAFF. CDR3 DNA: TGTGCCAGCAGTGAAATTGGGACAGGGGGCATAGCTTTCTTT.

The chain links TRBV27 to TRBJ2-5; D remains unclear. The CDR3 consists of 14 residues. Germline V gene lookup returns CDR1 MNHEY and CDR2 SMNVEV (reference sequence). Trimming left V 3 bases short and J 2 bases short, with 10 bases between. The CDR3 DNA follows: TGTGCCAGCAGTTTCGATGGCAGACAAGAGACCCAGTACTTC. Its protein product is CASSFDGRQETQYF.

There are a few counts of this clone. The CDR3 DNA reads as TGTGCCAGCAGCGCGTCGGCTAGCGGGGCCTACGAGCAGTACTTC. The encoded protein is CASSASASGAYEQYF. V usage is TRBV9 and J usage is TRBJ2-7; 9 bases line up with TRBD2. The V segment lost 3 bases and the J segment 2 bases; nucleotides outside the gene matches: 6. Germline V CDR1 and CDR2: SGDLS, YYNGEE. This CDR3 contains 15 residues.

This clone came up a few times. The rearrangement uses TRBV7-3 and TRBJ2-7, with 8 bases fitting TRBD1. J lost 1 base, V lost 6 bases, and 5 bases had no gene match. The CDR3 is made up of 14 amino acids. The germline gives CDR1 SGHTA, CDR2 FQGTGA. Here the CDR3 DNA reads TGTGCCAGCAGTCGGGACAGGACATCCTACGAGCAGTACTTC. Protein product: CASSRDRTSYEQYF.

The CDR3 coding sequence is TGTGCCACCAGCCGTCGGCTGGAAAAACTGTTTTTT. Translated, it gives CATSRRLEKLFF. The rearrangement links TRBV15 to TRBJ1-4; no definite D call. Germline CDR1 reads LNHNV; CDR2 reads YYDKDF (reference sequence). CDR3 length: 12 residues. Deletions cut 5 bases from V and 8 bases from J, with 9 bases between.

V usage is TRBV5-1 and J usage is TRBJ2-7; TRBD2 is a possible D gene (5 bases). V lost 0 bases and J lost 2, with 9 bases in between. Per germline, CDR1 SGHRS and CDR2 YFSETQ. The CDR3 is 14 residues long. The CDR3 region is CASSLGLSPYEQYF. As DNA, the CDR3 is TGCGCCAGCAGCTTGGGACTATCACCCTACGAGCAGTACTTC.

V gene TRBV5-1 combines with J gene TRBJ2-5, with D unclear. Germline assignment: CDR1 SGHRS and CDR2 YFSETQ. The CDR3 sequence is 14 residues long. V was clipped by 1 base and J by 2 bases, with 9 bases between them. CDR3 nucleotide sequence: TGCGCCAGCAGCTTGTGGCCGGAACAAGAGACCCAGTACTTC. Its translation is CASSLWPEQETQYF. Variable domain in full (rest from reference TRBV5-1 and TRBJ2-5): KAGVTQTPRYLIKTRGQQVTLSCSPISGHRSVSWYQQTPGQGLQFLFEYFSETQRNKGNFPGRFSGRQFSNSRSEMNVSTLELGDSALYLCASSLWPEQETQYFGPGTRLLVL.

The V and J genes are TRBV2 and TRBJ1-2; D uncertain. From germline, CDR1 is SNHLY and CDR2 FYNNEI. V lost 4 bases, J lost 4 bases, and 13 bases lay in between. The CDR3 covers 14 residues. The CDR3: CASSAGSRVYGYTF. CDR3 DNA sequence: TGTGCCAGCAGTGCGGGGAGCCGGGTCTATGGCTACACCTTC.

V gene TRBV7-2 combines with J gene TRBJ2-7, with TRBD2 matching over 11 bases. The CDR3 totals 13 residues. The V segment lost 6 bases and the J segment 3 bases; nucleotides outside the gene matches: 1. Germline V gene data show CDR1 as SGHTA and CDR2 as FQGNSA. The CDR3 loop is CASRLAGVYEQYF. CDR3 DNA sequence: TGTGCCAGCAGACTAGCGGGAGTCTACGAGCAGTACTTC.

The V and J genes are TRBV19 and TRBJ1-5; the D gene is possibly TRBD1 (6 bases). V was cut by 4 bases and J by 3 bases, with 22 bases left in between. The CDR3 spans 18 residues. Germline V gene sequence: CDR1 LNHDA, CDR2 SQIVND (reference sequence). In DNA form, the CDR3 reads TGTGCCAGTAGTACCCGTGGTGAGCCTGACAGGCCCAATCAGCCCCAGCATTTT. It is translated as CASSTRGEPDRPNQPQHF.

The rearrangement uses TRBV29-1 and TRBJ1-1; 8 nucleotides line up with TRBD1. V gave up 4 bases and J gave up 0 bases; unmatched junction bases: 7. CDR3 length: 15 residues. Germline CDR1 SQVTM, CDR2 ANQGSEA. The DNA for the CDR3 is TGCAGCGTTGCCTACAGGGGGGGACTGAACACTGAAGCTTTCTTT. Its protein product is CSVAYRGGLNTEAFF.

This clone was counted ten times or more. Within the sample, other DNA sequences also encode this same CDR3. V usage is TRBV15 and J usage is TRBJ2-2; 15 bases match TRBD2. Germline lookup yields CDR1 LNHNV and CDR2 YYDKDF (reference sequence). V was clipped by 3 bases and J by 6 bases; unmatched bases: 5. The CDR3 spans 17 residues. The CDR3 region is CATSRDRTSGRAGELFF. The DNA of the CDR3 is TGTGCCACCAGCAGGGATAGGACTAGCGGGAGGGCCGGGGAGCTGTTTTTT. The whole variable domain, filled in from reference TRBV15 and TRBJ2-2, reads DAMVIQNPRYQVTQFGKPVTLSCSQTLNHNVMYWYQQKSSQAPKLLFHYYDKDFNNEADTPDNFQSRRPNTSFCFLDIRSPGLGDTAMYLCATSRDRTSGRAGELFFGEGSRLTVL.

The chain uses TRBV28 and TRBJ2-3; the D gene could be TRBD1 or TRBD2 (6 bases each). Trimming left V 6 bases short and J 5 bases short, with 15 bases between. Germline lookup yields CDR1 MDHEN and CDR2 SYDVKM. The CDR3 has 14 residues. CDR3 in DNA: TGTGCCAGCAGCCTTACGGGGGCAAGAGATACGCAGTATTTT. Encoded protein: CASSLTGARDTQYF.

This chain joins TRBV7-7 and TRBJ2-5, with TRBD2 identical over 7 bases. V shed 5 bases and J 5 bases; nucleotides not matched to a gene: 14. The CDR3 has 16 residues. The germline gives CDR1 SSHAT, CDR2 FNYEAQ (reference sequence). CDR3 DNA sequence: TGTGCCAGCAGCCTGGGGGGGACTCCCCTGCTGGAGACCCAGTACTTC. Its protein is CASSLGGTPLLETQYF.

The chain carries TRBV30 and TRBJ2-7, with D possibly matching TRBD1 (6 bases). Trimming shortened V by 4 bases and J by 3 bases, and 16 bases separated the two germline ends. This CDR3 is 14 amino acids long. Germline V gives CDR1 GTSNPN, CDR2 SVGIG (reference sequence). CDR3 in DNA: TGTGCCTGGAAGACCGGGGCAGGGGACTACGAGCAGTACTTC. Translated: CAWKTGAGDYEQYF.

The chain recombines TRBV29-1 with TRBJ1-4; 7 positions agree with TRBD1. With V trimmed by 6 bases and J by 5 bases, 9 bases remained unmatched. Germline V gene sequence: CDR1 SQVTM, CDR2 ANQGSEA. This CDR3 is built from 14 residues. The DNA of the CDR3 is TGCAGCGTCCTCCGGACAGGCCGGAATGAAAAACTGTTTTTT. Its translation is CSVLRTGRNEKLFF.

This clone was recorded many times. Different DNA sequences within this sample yield the same CDR3. The rearrangement uses TRBV28 and TRBJ2-7; D not certain. Germline CDR1 is MDHEN and CDR2 is SYDVKM. Trimming shortened V by 4 bases and J by 1 base, and 5 bases separated the two germline ends. The CDR3 covers 12 residues. The CDR3 spells CASSSRSYEQYF. The CDR3 DNA reads TGTGCCAGCAGTTCCCGGTCCTACGAGCAGTACTTC.

J is TRBJ1-4 and V is TRBV7-9; TRBD1 agrees at 7 bases. The V gene end was trimmed by 6 bases and the J gene end by 15 bases; junction bases not matched to a gene: 10. In germline, CDR1 is SEHNR, CDR2 FQNEAQ (reference sequence). The CDR3 consists of 12 residues. The DNA of the CDR3 is TGTGCCAGCAGTGAAGTACAGGGGTTGGTGTTTTTT. It specifies CASSEVQGLVFF.

Turning to this clone: This clone may be a read error of a much larger clone one base away. V and J are TRBV30 and TRBJ1-5, with D unclear. Looked up from germline, CDR1 is GTSNPN and CDR2 is SVGIG (reference sequence). The CDR3 is made up of 14 amino acids. The CDR3 loop reads CAWSNGVGDQHQHF. The CDR3 DNA follows: TGTGCCTGGAGTAACGGGGTGGGAGATCAGCACCAGCATTTT.

The chain employs TRBV6-5 and TRBJ1-1; no clear D gene. Germline V gene data show CDR1 as MNHEY and CDR2 as SVGAGI. V shed 7 bases and J shed 8 bases, with 14 bases lying between them. The CDR3 loop spans 12 amino acids. The CDR3 is CASTDGRREAFF. CDR3 DNA sequence: TGTGCCAGCACCGACGGAAGGAGAGAAGCTTTCTTT.

This clone was seen only a few times. The gene calls are TRBV29-1 and TRBJ2-1, with 8 bases that match TRBD1. The CDR3 spans 15 residues. The germline CDR1 and CDR2 sequences are SQVTM and ANQGSEA. Trimming at V came to 4 bases and at J to 3 bases, leaving 8 bases not matched to a gene. In nucleotides, the CDR3 is TGCAGCGTTGCGGACAGGGCCGATTTCTACAATGAGCAGTTCTTC. It is translated as CSVADRADFYNEQFF.

The V and J genes are TRBV23-1 and TRBJ1-2; weak D call: TRBD1 (6 bases). TRBV23-1 is an ORF, and what it does is uncertain. The CDR3 is made up of 16 amino acids. Deletions cut 1 base from V and 4 bases from J, with 16 bases between. As DNA, the CDR3 is TGCGCCAGCAGTCAATATTACCCAGGGGCGGCCTATGGCTACACCTTC. Translating gives CASSQYYPGAAYGYTF.

This sequence joins TRBV6-1 and TRBJ1-2; TRBD1 aligns across 7 bases. The CDR3 has 14 residues. Trimming removed 6 bases from V and 2 bases from J; junction bases left unmatched: 6. Germline V lookup: CDR1 MNHNS, CDR2 SASEGT. This chain's CDR3 is CASRGQQGNYGYTF. DNA for the CDR3: TGTGCCAGCAGGGGCCAACAGGGGAACTATGGCTACACCTTC.